The rows below give T cell receptor beta chains drawn from one sample of a study of T cells in Graves' hyperthyroidism and ophthalmopathy. TCRdb reprocessed the multiplex PCR reads with MiXCR, giving one entry per CDR3 protein. The sample has hundreds of thousands of distinct CDR3 sequences; roughly 14% are singletons. Sequencing input: blood. All receptors derive from a middle-aged woman with Graves' ophthalmopathy. Each CDR3 is given with its conserved first and last residue. A D gene is named only where the DNA matches it firmly. The size of a clone is reported for some rows only, either as once, few or many, or as a class for expanded clones.

cdr3_nt	cdr3_aa	d_call	j_call	clone_size	v_call
TGCAGTGCTAGAGATGCCGCGAACACTGAAGCTTTCTTT	CSARDAANTEAFF	NA	TRBJ1-1	many	TRBV20-1
TGTGCCAGTAGTATTTCCGACAGTGAAGCTTTCTTT	CASSISDSEAFF	NA	TRBJ1-1	NA	TRBV19
TGTGCCAGCAGCCCGGGCGTGGGGGTCGCCTACGAGCAGTACTTC	CASSPGVGVAYEQYF	NA	TRBJ2-7	many	TRBV7-2
TGTGCCAGCAGCTCACACGCCGGCAATCAGCCCCAGCATTTT	CASSSHAGNQPQHF	NA	TRBJ1-5	NA	TRBV7-9
TGTGCCAGCAGCAAGGGGGGGGAACGGGAGACCCAGTACTTC	CASSKGGERETQYF	NA	TRBJ2-5	few	TRBV9
TGCAGTGCTAGAGATTCGGCGGGAGAGAACACCGGGGAGCTGTTTTTT	CSARDSAGENTGELFF	TRBD2	TRBJ2-2	many	TRBV20-1
TGTGCCAGCAGGGCCGAGTACGAGCAGTACTTC	CASRAEYEQYF	NA	TRBJ2-7	many	TRBV12-3/TRBV12-4
TGTGCCACCAGTGATTTGAGTGGGAGTAACACCGGGGAGCTGTTTTTT	CATSDLSGSNTGELFF	NA	TRBJ2-2	many	TRBV24-1
TGTGCCAGCAGCTTAGAACCCGACGGGGTCTATGGCTACACCTTC	CASSLEPDGVYGYTF	NA	TRBJ1-2	NA	TRBV11-2
TGCAGTGCTAGAGTGGCGACAGGGAACTATGGCTACACCTTC	CSARVATGNYGYTF	TRBD1	TRBJ1-2	NA	TRBV20-1
TGTGCCAGCAGCCCCCGATTGTACTACGAGCAGTACTTC	CASSPRLYYEQYF	NA	TRBJ2-7	many	TRBV9
TGTGCCAGCAGCGCGGACTTTTCTTTTGGCTACACCTTC	CASSADFSFGYTF	NA	TRBJ1-2	NA	TRBV7-2
TGTGCCAGTAGTAGTGCTACCGGGACCGGGGAGCTGTTTTTT	CASSSATGTGELFF	NA	TRBJ2-2	many	TRBV19
TGTGCCAGCAGCCAACTACCATCTTACGGCTACACCTTC	CASSQLPSYGYTF	NA	TRBJ1-2	many	TRBV14
TGTGCCAGCAGCCCCACAGGAGGAGGGGGAGCTTTCTTT	CASSPTGGGGAFF	NA	TRBJ1-1	many	TRBV9
TGTGCCAGCACCCGAACAGGGAAGGACACTGAAGCTTTCTTT	CASTRTGKDTEAFF	NA	TRBJ1-1	many	TRBV6-1
TGTGCCAGCAGCTTGGACAGGGTGACGGCTTTCTTT	CASSLDRVTAFF	NA	TRBJ1-1	few	TRBV5-4
TGTGCCAGCAGTTCGCCTACGGGACAGTGGAACACTGAAGCTTTCTTT	CASSSPTGQWNTEAFF	TRBD1	TRBJ1-1	many	TRBV28
TGCGCCAGCAGCTTCGACGGGGACAATTCACCCCTCCACTTT	CASSFDGDNSPLHF	NA	TRBJ1-6	few	TRBV5-1
TGCAGCGTTGCAGGTAGGGGCACTGAAGCTTTCTTT	CSVAGRGTEAFF	NA	TRBJ1-1	many	TRBV29-1
TGCAGCGCTACGGACAGTGGGGAAGAGACCCAGTACTTC	CSATDSGEETQYF	NA	TRBJ2-5	NA	TRBV29-1
TGTGCCAGCAGCTACTCGCGGGCGGGTAGCGGGGAGCAGTACTTC	CASSYSRAGSGEQYF	TRBD2	TRBJ2-7	NA	TRBV7-2
TGTGCCAGCAGCTCCCAGGGGATGAACACTGAAGCTTTCTTT	CASSSQGMNTEAFF	NA	TRBJ1-1	many	TRBV28
TGTGCCAGCCAGGTGGGGAGCACTGAAGCTTTCTTT	CASQVGSTEAFF	NA	TRBJ1-1	few	TRBV2
TGCAGCGTTGAGTTCCCAGCGGGAGGTCCGGACGAGCAGTACTTC	CSVEFPAGGPDEQYF	TRBD2	TRBJ2-7	NA	TRBV29-1
TGTGCCAGCAGCTACACAGGGGGCACCGAGCAGTACTTC	CASSYTGGTEQYF	TRBD1	TRBJ2-7	NA	TRBV7-3
TGTGCCATCAGAATACGACAGGGGGGATCATATGGAAACACCATATATTTT	CAIRIRQGGSYGNTIYF	TRBD1	TRBJ1-3	many	TRBV10-3
TGTGCCAGTAGTATAGTTTCCGAGGGACAGGGATCCCTCGTCTATGGCTACACCTTC	CASSIVSEGQGSLVYGYTF	TRBD1	TRBJ1-2	NA	TRBV19
TGTGCCAGCTCACCACCGGGTGTCTCTGGAAACACCATATATTTT	CASSPPGVSGNTIYF	NA	TRBJ1-3	few	TRBV18
TGTGCCAGCAGCTCGATGACTAGCGGGAGTTTCGGGGAGCTGTTTTTT	CASSSMTSGSFGELFF	TRBD2	TRBJ2-2	few	TRBV6-1
TGTGCCAGCAGTTTCGTTGGACTTTCCCAAGAGACCCAGTACTTC	CASSFVGLSQETQYF	NA	TRBJ2-5	many	TRBV12-3/TRBV12-4
TGTGCCAGCAGTGAATTTGATGCAGGGGTTAACACTGAAGCTTTCTTT	CASSEFDAGVNTEAFF	NA	TRBJ1-1	many	TRBV6-1
TGCAGTGCTAGACGGGGGCGTGAAGAGACCCAGTACTTC	CSARRGREETQYF	NA	TRBJ2-5	many	TRBV20-1
TGCAGTGCTAGTCTCCACAAAAGTGGAAACACCATATATTTT	CSASLHKSGNTIYF	NA	TRBJ1-3	many	TRBV20-1
TGTGCCAGCAGTTCAACAGTCCAGGACTATGGCTACACCTTC	CASSSTVQDYGYTF	NA	TRBJ1-2	many	TRBV12-3/TRBV12-4
TGTGCCAGTAGTACGACCCCTTGGACTAGCGATTCCTACGAGCAGTACTTC	CASSTTPWTSDSYEQYF	TRBD2	TRBJ2-7	few	TRBV19
TGTGCCAGTAGTCCGGCAGGAGCTAACTATGGCTACACCTTC	CASSPAGANYGYTF	NA	TRBJ1-2	many	TRBV19
TGTGCCAGCAGCCAGGGACTAGCGGGAGGCCACGAGCAGTACTTC	CASSQGLAGGHEQYF	TRBD2	TRBJ2-7	many	TRBV6-1
TGTGCCAGCGCTACACATTACGAGCAGTACTTC	CASATHYEQYF	NA	TRBJ2-7	few	TRBV12-3/TRBV12-4
TGTGCCGGCAGTTTAGCCTACACTGAAGCTCTCTTT	CAGSLAYTEALF	NA	TRBJ1-1	NA	TRBV28